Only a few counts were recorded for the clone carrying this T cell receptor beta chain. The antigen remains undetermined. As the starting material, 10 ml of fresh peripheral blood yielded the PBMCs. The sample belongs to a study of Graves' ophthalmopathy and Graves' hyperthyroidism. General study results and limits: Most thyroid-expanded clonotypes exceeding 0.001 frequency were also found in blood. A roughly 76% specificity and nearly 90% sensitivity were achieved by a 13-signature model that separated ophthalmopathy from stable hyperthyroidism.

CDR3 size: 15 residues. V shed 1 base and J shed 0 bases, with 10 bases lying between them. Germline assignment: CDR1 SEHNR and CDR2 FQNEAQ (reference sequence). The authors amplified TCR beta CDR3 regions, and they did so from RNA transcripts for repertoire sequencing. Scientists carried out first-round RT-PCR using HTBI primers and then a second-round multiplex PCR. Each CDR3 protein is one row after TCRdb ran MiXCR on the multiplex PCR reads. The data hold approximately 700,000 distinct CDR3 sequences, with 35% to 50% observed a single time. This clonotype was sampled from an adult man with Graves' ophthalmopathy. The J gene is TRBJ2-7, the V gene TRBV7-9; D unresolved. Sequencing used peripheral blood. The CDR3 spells CASSLVSGYSYEQYF. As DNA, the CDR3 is TGTGCCAGCAGCTTAGTGTCCGGTTACTCCTACGAGCAGTACTTC.